These 24 T cell receptor beta chains came from one sample sequenced in a study of T cell changes during pregnancy in multiple sclerosis. Sequencing was performed with immunoSEQ multiplex PCR; in TCRdb, only in-frame clones are kept and a portion is missing. The sample has tens of thousands of clones, around 89% seen once. Sequencing used CD4+ T cells from peripheral blood mononuclear cells, obtained in the first trimester of pregnancy. These receptors were obtained from a female donor with multiple sclerosis, enrolled in a pregnancy study.

This clone was observed a single time. The V call is TRBV28, the J call TRBJ2-5, with D possibly matching TRBD2 (6 bases). The CDR3 is 13 amino acids. Germline CDR1 MDHEN, CDR2 SYDVKM. V shed 6 bases and J shed 7 bases, with 15 bases lying between them. The CDR3 bases are TGTGCCAGCAGGCAAGGAGGGGTGGTGACCCAGTACTTC. Amino acid sequence: CASRQGGVVTQYF.

The chain uses TRBV6-6 and TRBJ2-7, with D possibly matching TRBD2 (5 bases). The germline V and J ends were trimmed by 5 bases and 6 bases, with 14 bases remaining between them. This CDR3 region has 13 residues. Germline CDR1 reads MNHNY; CDR2 reads SVGAGI (reference sequence). DNA for the CDR3: TGTGCCAGCAGTCAGACTACCGTCTCCGAGCAGTACTTC. Translated: CASSQTTVSEQYF.

V usage is TRBV2 and J usage is TRBJ1-5, with a possible D match to TRBD1 (5 bases). Trimming removed 7 bases at V and 0 bases at J, with 13 bases between. Germline values: CDR1 SNHLY, CDR2 FYNNEI. The CDR3 length is 15 residues. CDR3: CASTLGGYSNQPQHF. The CDR3 DNA reads as TGTGCCAGCACCCTGGGGGGGTATAGCAATCAGCCCCAGCATTTT.

The chain uses TRBV5-1 and TRBJ2-5; the D gene is possibly TRBD1 (6 bases). V was shortened by 1 base and J by 1 base, with 8 bases between the two germline ends. The CDR3 runs to 14 residues. Germline V gene lookup returns CDR1 SGHRS and CDR2 YFSETQ. The CDR3, as DNA: TGCGCCAGCAGCTTGCAGGGGCCCCAAGAGACCCAGTACTTC. Translation gives CASSLQGPQETQYF.

The rearrangement joins TRBV15 to TRBJ2-5, with 12 bases lining up with TRBD1. V shed 2 bases, J shed 5 bases, and the junction held 6 bases outside the gene matches. The CDR3 contains 16 residues. CDR1 and CDR2 (germline): LNHNV, YYDKDF (reference sequence). The CDR3 sequence is CATSRSGTGGGETQYF. The CDR3 DNA reads TGTGCCACCAGCAGATCGGGGACAGGGGGCGGCGAGACCCAGTACTTC.

This chain connects TRBV11-2 to TRBJ1-1, with 10 bases identical to TRBD1. The CDR3 totals 15 residues. CDR1 and CDR2 from the germline V gene are SGHAT and FQNNGV. V lost 2 bases, J lost 6 bases, and 6 bases stayed unmatched. The CDR3 coding sequence is TGTGCCAGCAGCTTAACCTCCGGGACAGGGGCTGAAGCTTTCTTT. Its translation is CASSLTSGTGAEAFF.

This chain joins TRBV7-3 and TRBJ2-3; D is undetermined. This CDR3 is 15 amino acids long. Trimming pared 3 bases from V and 0 bases from J, leaving 10 bases between. From germline, CDR1 is SGHTA and CDR2 FQGTGA. Here the CDR3 reads CASSFGGVSTDTQYF. CDR3 in DNA: TGTGCCAGCAGCTTTGGCGGAGTTAGCACAGATACGCAGTATTTT. The variable domain in full, with the rest retrieved from reference TRBV7-3 and TRBJ2-3, is GAGVSQTPSNKVTEKGKYVELRCDPISGHTALYWYRQSLGQGPEFLIYFQGTGAADDSGLPNDRFFAVRPEGSVSTLKIQRTERGDSAVYLCASSFGGVSTDTQYFGPGTRLTVL.

This clone occurred a few times. This sequence joins TRBV2 and TRBJ1-5; D unclear. Deletions cut 6 bases from V and 2 bases from J, with 8 bases between. The germline V gene encodes CDR1 SNHLY and CDR2 FYNNEI. CDR3 length: 13 amino acids. The CDR3 protein is CASSQEGNQPQHF. In nucleotides, the CDR3 is TGTGCCAGCAGCCAAGAGGGCAATCAGCCCCAGCATTTT.

This chain links TRBV5-1 with TRBJ2-2; possibly TRBD2 for D (5 bases). CDR1 is SGHRS and CDR2 is YFSETQ in the germline V gene. The CDR3 consists of 16 residues. Trimming cost V 0 bases and J 7 bases, with 16 bases left between them. The CDR3 protein is CASSLAPSAGGGELFF. The CDR3, as DNA: TGCGCCAGCAGCTTGGCCCCGTCGGCCGGAGGCGGGGAGCTGTTTTTT.

This chain uses TRBV2 with TRBJ1-4, with TRBD1 identical over 7 bases. The CDR3 runs 14 residues. CDR1 is SNHLY, CDR2 FYNNEI, per germline. Trimming at V came to 1 base and at J to 13 bases, leaving 9 bases not matched to a gene. The CDR3 here is CASSEGRGPVRLFF. DNA of the CDR3: TGTGCCAGCAGTGAAGGGAGGGGGCCGGTACGACTGTTTTTT.

The J gene is TRBJ2-1, the V gene TRBV27, with 10 nucleotides matching TRBD2. The V gene's germline CDR1 is MNHEY and CDR2 SMNVEV (reference sequence). The ends lost 4 bases at V and 8 bases at J; junction bases unmatched: 11. The CDR3 spans 16 residues. The CDR3 here is CASSSQASGSSDEQFF. CDR3 DNA: TGTGCCAGCAGTTCCCAGGCTAGCGGGAGTAGTGATGAGCAGTTCTTC.

The rearrangement links TRBV5-1 to TRBJ2-1, with D perhaps matching TRBD2 (6 bases). V was trimmed by 0 bases and J by 0 bases, leaving 19 bases between them. The CDR3 covers 19 residues. Germline V gene lookup returns CDR1 SGHRS and CDR2 YFSETQ. The CDR3 loop is CASSLAYSRASDSYNEQFF. CDR3 nucleotides: TGCGCCAGCAGCTTGGCATATTCTAGGGCTAGCGACTCCTACAATGAGCAGTTCTTC.

The chain links TRBV5-6 to TRBJ1-3; no firm D call. Germline CDR1 SGHDT, CDR2 YYEEEE. The CDR3 is 13 amino acids. V was clipped by 5 bases and J by 4 bases, with 10 bases between them. CDR3 loop: CASSRTQGNTIYF. The CDR3 DNA follows: TGTGCCAGCAGTCGAACTCAAGGAAACACCATATATTTT.

The rearrangement uses TRBV20-1 and TRBJ2-5, with D possibly TRBD2 on 6 matching bases. Germline CDR1 reads DFQATT; CDR2 reads SNEGSKA (reference sequence). Trimming removed 6 bases at V and 12 bases at J, with 14 bases between. This CDR3 is built from 10 residues. The CDR3 DNA sequence: TGCAGTGCGACCCGCGGGAAGGAGTACTTC. It translates to CSATRGKEYF.

DNA of the CDR3: TGTGCCAGCAGCGTCGGACTAGCGGGGGGGCAAAGGGAGCTGTTTTTT. This codes for CASSVGLAGGQRELFF. The gene calls are TRBV5-4 and TRBJ2-2, with TRBD2 matching 15 bases. V was pared by 4 bases and J by 9 bases, with 7 bases of the junction left unmatched. Germline V CDR1 and CDR2: SGHNT, YYREEE (reference sequence). CDR3 length equals 16 residues.

This chain links TRBV5-6 with TRBJ2-7; possibly TRBD1 for D (6 bases). CDR1 SGHDT and CDR2 YYEEEE come from the germline V gene. Between the trimmed V and J ends, which lost 3 bases and 3 bases, there was a span of 16 bases. CDR3 length: 15 residues. The chain's CDR3 is CASSSTRDRFYEQYF. Here the CDR3 DNA reads TGTGCCAGCAGCTCAACCCGAGACAGGTTCTACGAGCAGTACTTC.

In this sample, this clone turned up once. V is TRBV5-4 and J is TRBJ2-7; the D gene is possibly TRBD1 (6 bases). The germline V and J ends were trimmed by 4 bases and 7 bases, with 18 bases remaining between them. Germline V CDR1 and CDR2: SGHNT, YYREEE (reference sequence). The CDR3 is 14 amino acids. CDR3 sequence: CASSPSTGLGEQYF. The CDR3 DNA reads as TGTGCCAGCAGCCCGTCCACAGGGTTGGGGGAGCAGTACTTC.

The V and J genes are TRBV6-5 and TRBJ1-2; weak D call: TRBD1 (6 bases). The CDR3 has 14 amino acids. Looked up from germline, CDR1 is MNHEY and CDR2 is SVGAGI. Between the trimmed V and J ends, which lost 7 bases and 2 bases, there was a span of 14 bases. In DNA form, the CDR3 reads TGTGCCAGCATTGGGGGCAAGGGAAACTATGGCTACACCTTC. It encodes CASIGGKGNYGYTF.

The J gene is TRBJ2-1, the V gene TRBV27; TRBD1 matches 9 bases. The CDR3 spans 16 residues. V dropped 5 bases and J dropped 4; count of bases not matched to a gene: 9. The germline V gene encodes CDR1 MNHEY and CDR2 SMNVEV (reference sequence). The CDR3 loop reads CASSGGQGPFYNEQFF. The CDR3 coding sequence is TGTGCCAGCAGTGGCGGACAGGGGCCCTTTTACAATGAGCAGTTCTTC.

This clone was seen only a few times. This sequence joins TRBV11-2 and TRBJ2-7; 10 bases align to TRBD2. The CDR3 spans 15 residues. Germline-derived CDR1 and CDR2 are SGHAT and FQNNGV. V lost 5 bases, J lost 4 bases, and 8 bases stayed unmatched. CDR3: CASSQTGTSEYEQYF. CDR3 nucleotides: TGTGCCAGCAGCCAAACCGGGACTAGCGAATACGAGCAGTACTTC.

The chain is built from TRBV7-2 and TRBJ2-2, with TRBD1 matching 7 bases. Germline V lookup: CDR1 SGHTA, CDR2 FQGNSA. Unmatched junction bases numbered 1, after V lost 3 bases and J lost 0 bases. This CDR3 comprises 15 residues. The CDR3 reads CASSLQGANTGELFF. In nucleotides, the CDR3 is TGTGCCAGCAGCTTGCAGGGGGCGAACACCGGGGAGCTGTTTTTT. The full variable domain, its missing parts supplied by reference TRBV7-2 and TRBJ2-2, is GAGVSQSPSNKVTEKGKDVELRCDPISGHTALYWYRQSLGQGLEFLIYFQGNSAPDKSGLPSDRFSAERTGGSVSTLTIQRTQQEDSAVYLCASSLQGANTGELFFGEGSRLTVL.

The chain combines TRBV7-3 with TRBJ1-1; TRBD1 might be the D (5 bases). CDR1 SGHTA and CDR2 FQGTGA come from the germline V gene. V was cut by 2 bases and J by 1 base, with 8 bases left in between. The CDR3 covers 14 residues. The chain's CDR3 is CASSLWGENTEAFF. In DNA form, the CDR3 reads TGTGCCAGCAGCTTATGGGGCGAGAACACTGAAGCTTTCTTT.

The chain uses TRBV2 and TRBJ2-7, with a tentative D call TRBD2 (5 bases). Per germline, CDR1 SNHLY and CDR2 FYNNEI. This CDR3 contains 15 residues. V lost 6 bases, J lost 5 bases, and 20 bases lay in between. The CDR3 region is CASRVSGKIFHEQYF. The CDR3 nucleotides are TGTGCCAGCAGAGTTTCCGGGAAGATCTTCCACGAGCAGTACTTC.

The chain links TRBV2 to TRBJ2-2, with TRBD1 identical over 7 bases. This CDR3 is 13 amino acids long. V lost 6 bases, J lost 4 bases, and 2 bases stayed unmatched. CDR1 SNHLY and CDR2 FYNNEI come from the germline V gene. The CDR3 bases are TGTGCCAGCAGCAGGGGGATCACCGGGGAGCTGTTTTTT. It translates to CASSRGITGELFF.